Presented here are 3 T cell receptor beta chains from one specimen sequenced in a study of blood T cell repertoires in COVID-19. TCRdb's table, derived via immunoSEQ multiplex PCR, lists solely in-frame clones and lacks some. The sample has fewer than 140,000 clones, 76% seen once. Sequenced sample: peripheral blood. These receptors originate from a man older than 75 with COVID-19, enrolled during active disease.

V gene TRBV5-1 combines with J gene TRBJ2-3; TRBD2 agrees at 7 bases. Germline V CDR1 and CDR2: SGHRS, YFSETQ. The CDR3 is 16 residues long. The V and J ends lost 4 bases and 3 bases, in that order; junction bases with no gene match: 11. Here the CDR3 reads CASSPRLAPRTDTQYF. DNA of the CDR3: TGCGCCAGCAGCCCAAGACTAGCCCCGAGAACAGATACGCAGTATTTT. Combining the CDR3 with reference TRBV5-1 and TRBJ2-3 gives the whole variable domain KAGVTQTPRYLIKTRGQQVTLSCSPISGHRSVSWYQQTPGQGLQFLFEYFSETQRNKGNFPGRFSGRQFSNSRSEMNVSTLELGDSALYLCASSPRLAPRTDTQYFGPGTRLTVL.

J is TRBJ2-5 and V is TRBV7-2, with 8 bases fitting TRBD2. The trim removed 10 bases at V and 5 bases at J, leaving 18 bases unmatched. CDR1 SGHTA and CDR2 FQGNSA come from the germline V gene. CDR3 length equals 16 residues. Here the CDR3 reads CATNLELGSGAETQYF. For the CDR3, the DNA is TGTGCCACCAACTTAGAGCTTGGTAGCGGGGCGGAGACCCAGTACTTC.

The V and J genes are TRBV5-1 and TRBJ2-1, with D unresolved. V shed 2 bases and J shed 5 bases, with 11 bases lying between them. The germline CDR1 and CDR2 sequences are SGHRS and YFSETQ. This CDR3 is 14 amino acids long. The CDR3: CASSLAGTHNEQFF. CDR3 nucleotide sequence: TGCGCCAGCAGCTTAGCAGGTACCCACAATGAGCAGTTCTTC.